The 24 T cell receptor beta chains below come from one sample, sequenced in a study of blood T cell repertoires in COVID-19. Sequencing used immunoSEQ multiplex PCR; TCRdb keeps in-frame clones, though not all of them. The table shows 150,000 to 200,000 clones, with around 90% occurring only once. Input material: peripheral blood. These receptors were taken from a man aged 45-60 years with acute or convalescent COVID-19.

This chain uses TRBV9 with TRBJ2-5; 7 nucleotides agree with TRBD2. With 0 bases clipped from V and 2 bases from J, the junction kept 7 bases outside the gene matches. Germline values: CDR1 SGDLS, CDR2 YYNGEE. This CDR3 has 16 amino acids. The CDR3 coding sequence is TGTGCCAGCAGCGTAGCTGGGGGGGGATTACAAGAGACCCAGTACTTC. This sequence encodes CASSVAGGGLQETQYF. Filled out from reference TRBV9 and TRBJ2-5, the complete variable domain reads DSGVTQTPKHLITATGQRVTLRCSPRSGDLSVYWYQQSLDQGLQFLIQYYNGEERAKGNILERFSAQQFPDLHSELNLSSLELGDSALYFCASSVAGGGLQETQYFGPGTRLLVL.

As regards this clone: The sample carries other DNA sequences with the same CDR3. CDR3 in DNA: TGTGCCAGCAGTTACGGGGGAGGCTCCTACGAGCAGTACGTC. Its translation: CASSYGGGSYEQYV. The chain combines TRBV6-2 or TRBV6-3 with TRBJ2-7, with TRBD2 as a possible D gene (6 bases). CDR1 MNHEY and CDR2 SVGEGT come from the germline V gene. The CDR3 runs 14 residues. V was trimmed by 2 bases and J by 0 bases, leaving 8 bases between them.

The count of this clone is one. The CDR3 DNA reads TGTGCCAGCAGCTTGTTGGGACTAGACTACGAGCAGTACTTC. Its translation is CASSLLGLDYEQYF. The V and J genes are TRBV5-4 and TRBJ2-7, with 8 bases fitting TRBD2. Germline trimming cut 1 base from V and 3 bases from J; bases unmatched to any gene: 3. Germline assignment: CDR1 SGHNT and CDR2 YYREEE (reference sequence). This CDR3 contains 14 residues. The variable domain in full, completed from reference TRBV5-4 and TRBJ2-7, reads ETGVTQSPTHLIKTRGQQVTLRCSSQSGHNTVSWYQQALGQGPQFIFQYYREEENGRGNFPPRFSGLQFPNYSSELNVNALELDDSALYLCASSLLGLDYEQYFGPGTRLTVT.

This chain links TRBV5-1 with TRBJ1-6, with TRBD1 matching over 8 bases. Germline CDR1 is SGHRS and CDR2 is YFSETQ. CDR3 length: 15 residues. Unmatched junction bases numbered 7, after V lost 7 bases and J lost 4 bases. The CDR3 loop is CASGRDRTYNSPLHF. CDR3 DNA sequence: TGCGCCAGCGGAAGGGACAGGACTTATAATTCACCCCTCCACTTT.

In nucleotides, the CDR3 is TGTGCCAGCAGTTCCTTAATGAACACTGAAGCTTTCTTT. Its translation: CASSSLMNTEAFF. This chain joins TRBV12-3 or TRBV12-4 and TRBJ1-1; D unclear. V dropped 4 bases and J dropped 0 bases, with 6 bases sitting between them. This CDR3 is 13 amino acids long.

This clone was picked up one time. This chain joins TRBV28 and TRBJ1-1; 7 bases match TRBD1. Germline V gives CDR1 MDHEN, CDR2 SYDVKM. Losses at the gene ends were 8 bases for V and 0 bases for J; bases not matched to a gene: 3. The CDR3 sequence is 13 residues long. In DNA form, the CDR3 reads TGTGCCAGCGAGACAGGGATGAACACTGAAGCTTTCTTT. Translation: CASETGMNTEAFF.

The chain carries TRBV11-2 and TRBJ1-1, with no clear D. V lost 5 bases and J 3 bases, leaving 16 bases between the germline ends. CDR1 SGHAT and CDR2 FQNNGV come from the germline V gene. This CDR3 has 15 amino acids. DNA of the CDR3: TGTGCCAGCAGCACCAGACCCGCGGGTGACACTGAAGCTTTCTTT. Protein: CASSTRPAGDTEAFF.

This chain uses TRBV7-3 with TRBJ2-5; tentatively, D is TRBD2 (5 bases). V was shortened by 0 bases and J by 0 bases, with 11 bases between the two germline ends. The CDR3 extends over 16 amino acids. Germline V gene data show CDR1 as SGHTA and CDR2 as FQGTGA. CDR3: CASSLTGSGYQETQYF. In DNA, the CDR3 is TGTGCCAGCAGCTTAACAGGGAGTGGGTACCAAGAGACCCAGTACTTC.

CDR3 DNA sequence: TGCGCCAGCAGCCAAGACAGTGACTCTGGAAACACCATATATTTT. Translation: CASSQDSDSGNTIYF. This chain connects TRBV4-1 to TRBJ1-3; D is unresolved. Deletions cut 0 bases from V and 0 bases from J, with 6 bases between. CDR1 MGHRA and CDR2 YSYEKL come from the germline V gene. CDR3 size: 15 residues.

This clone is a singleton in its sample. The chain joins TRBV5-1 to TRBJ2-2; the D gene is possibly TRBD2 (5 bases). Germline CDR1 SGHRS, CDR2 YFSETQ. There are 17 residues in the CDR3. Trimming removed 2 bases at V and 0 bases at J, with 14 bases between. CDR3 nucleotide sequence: TGCGCCAGCAGCTTTGGCCTCGGGGAGTCGAACACCGGGGAGCTGTTTTTT. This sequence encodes CASSFGLGESNTGELFF. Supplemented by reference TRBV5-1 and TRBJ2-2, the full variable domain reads KAGVTQTPRYLIKTRGQQVTLSCSPISGHRSVSWYQQTPGQGLQFLFEYFSETQRNKGNFPGRFSGRQFSNSRSEMNVSTLELGDSALYLCASSFGLGESNTGELFFGEGSRLTVL.

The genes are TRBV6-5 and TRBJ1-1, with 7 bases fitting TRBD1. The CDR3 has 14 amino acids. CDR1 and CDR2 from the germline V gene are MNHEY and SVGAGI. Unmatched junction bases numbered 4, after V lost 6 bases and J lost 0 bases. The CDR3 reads CASSKGQLNTEAFF. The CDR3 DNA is TGTGCCAGCAGCAAGGGACAGTTGAACACTGAAGCTTTCTTT.

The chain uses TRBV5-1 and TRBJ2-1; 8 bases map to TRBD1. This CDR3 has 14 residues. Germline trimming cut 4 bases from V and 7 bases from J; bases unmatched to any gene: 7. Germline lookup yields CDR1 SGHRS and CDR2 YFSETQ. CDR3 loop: CASSPGQGFNEQFF. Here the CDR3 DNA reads TGCGCCAGCAGCCCTGGACAGGGATTTAATGAGCAGTTCTTC.

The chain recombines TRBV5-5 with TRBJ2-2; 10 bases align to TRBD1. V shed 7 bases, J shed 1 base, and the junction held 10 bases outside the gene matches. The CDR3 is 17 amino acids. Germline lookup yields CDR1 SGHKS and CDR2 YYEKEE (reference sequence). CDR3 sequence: CASRLGTGAKNTGELFF. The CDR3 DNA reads TGTGCCAGCCGTTTGGGGACAGGGGCCAAGAACACCGGGGAGCTGTTTTTT.

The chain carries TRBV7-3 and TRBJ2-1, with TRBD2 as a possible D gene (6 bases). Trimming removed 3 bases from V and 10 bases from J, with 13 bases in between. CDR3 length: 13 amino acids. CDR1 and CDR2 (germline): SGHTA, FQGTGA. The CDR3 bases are TGTGCCAGCAGCTTCTTGGAGGGGAGGGAGCAGTTCTTC. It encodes CASSFLEGREQFF.

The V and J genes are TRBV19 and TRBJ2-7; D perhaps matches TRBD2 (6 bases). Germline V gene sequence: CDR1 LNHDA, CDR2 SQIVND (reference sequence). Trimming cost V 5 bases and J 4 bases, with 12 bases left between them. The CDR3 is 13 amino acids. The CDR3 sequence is CASSGGFSYEQYF. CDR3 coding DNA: TGTGCCAGTAGTGGGGGGTTTTCGTACGAGCAGTACTTC. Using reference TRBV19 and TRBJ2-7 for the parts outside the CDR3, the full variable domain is DGGITQSPKYLFRKEGQNVTLSCEQNLNHDAMYWYRQDPGQGLRLIYYSQIVNDFQKGDIAEGYSVSREKKESFPLTVTSAQKNPTAFYLCASSGGFSYEQYFGPGTRLTVT.

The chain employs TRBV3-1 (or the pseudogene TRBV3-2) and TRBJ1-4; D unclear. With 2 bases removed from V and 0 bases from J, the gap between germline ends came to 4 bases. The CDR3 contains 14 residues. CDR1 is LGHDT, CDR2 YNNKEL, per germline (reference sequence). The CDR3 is CASSQTATNEKLFF. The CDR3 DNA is TGTGCCAGCAGCCAAACGGCAACTAATGAAAAACTGTTTTTT.

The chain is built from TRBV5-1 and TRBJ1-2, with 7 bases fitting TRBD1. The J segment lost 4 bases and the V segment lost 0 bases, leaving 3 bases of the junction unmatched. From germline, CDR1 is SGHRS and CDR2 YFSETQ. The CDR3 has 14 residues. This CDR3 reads CASSLVAGGYGYTF. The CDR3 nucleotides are TGCGCCAGCAGCTTGGTTGCAGGGGGCTATGGCTACACCTTC. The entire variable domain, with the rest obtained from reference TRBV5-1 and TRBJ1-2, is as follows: KAGVTQTPRYLIKTRGQQVTLSCSPISGHRSVSWYQQTPGQGLQFLFEYFSETQRNKGNFPGRFSGRQFSNSRSEMNVSTLELGDSALYLCASSLVAGGYGYTFGSGTRLTVV.

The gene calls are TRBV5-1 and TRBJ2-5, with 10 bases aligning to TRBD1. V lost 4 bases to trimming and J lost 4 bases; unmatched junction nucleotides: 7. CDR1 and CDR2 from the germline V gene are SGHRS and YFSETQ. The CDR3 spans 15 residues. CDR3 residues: CASSPTDRGRETQYF. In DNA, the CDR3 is TGCGCCAGCAGCCCGACAGACAGGGGGCGAGAGACCCAGTACTTC.

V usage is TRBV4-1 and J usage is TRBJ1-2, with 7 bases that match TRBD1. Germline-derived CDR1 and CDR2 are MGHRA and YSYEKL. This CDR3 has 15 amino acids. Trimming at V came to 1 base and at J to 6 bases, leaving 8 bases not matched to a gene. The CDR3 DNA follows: TGCGCCAGCAGCCAAGTCGGGACAGATTACCATGGCTACACCTTC. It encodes CASSQVGTDYHGYTF.

This chain's CDR3 is CASSDHDRLAKNIQYF. The CDR3 DNA reads as TGTGCCAGCAGTGACCATGACAGGCTAGCCAAAAACATTCAGTACTTC. The V and J genes are TRBV28 and TRBJ2-4, with D perhaps TRBD1 (6 bases). This CDR3 contains 16 residues. Per the germline V gene, CDR1 is MDHEN and CDR2 is SYDVKM. Trimming shortened V by 5 bases and J by 0 bases, and 14 bases separated the two germline ends.

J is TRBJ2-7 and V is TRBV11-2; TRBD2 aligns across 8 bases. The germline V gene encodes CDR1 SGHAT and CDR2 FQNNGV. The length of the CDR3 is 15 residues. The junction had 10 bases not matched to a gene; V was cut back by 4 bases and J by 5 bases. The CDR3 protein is CASSYGLAVLDEQYF. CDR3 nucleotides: TGTGCCAGCAGCTACGGACTAGCTGTGCTCGACGAGCAGTACTTC.

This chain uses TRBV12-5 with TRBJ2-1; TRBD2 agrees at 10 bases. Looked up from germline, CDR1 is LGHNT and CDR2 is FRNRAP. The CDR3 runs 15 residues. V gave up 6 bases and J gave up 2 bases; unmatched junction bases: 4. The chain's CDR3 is CASGSGTSAYNEQFF. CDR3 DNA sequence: TGTGCTAGTGGGTCGGGGACTAGCGCCTACAATGAGCAGTTCTTC.

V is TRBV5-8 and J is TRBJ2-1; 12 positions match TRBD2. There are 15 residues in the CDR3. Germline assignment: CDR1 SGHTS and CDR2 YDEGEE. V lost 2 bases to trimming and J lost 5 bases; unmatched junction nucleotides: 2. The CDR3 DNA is TGTGCCAGCAGCTTCTGGACTAGCGGGAACAATGAGCAGTTCTTC. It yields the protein CASSFWTSGNNEQFF.

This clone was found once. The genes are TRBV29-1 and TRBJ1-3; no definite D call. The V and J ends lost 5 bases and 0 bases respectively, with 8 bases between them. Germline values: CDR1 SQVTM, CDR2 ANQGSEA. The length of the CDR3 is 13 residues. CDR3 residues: CSVFVSSGNTIYF. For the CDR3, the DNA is TGCAGCGTTTTCGTTAGCTCTGGAAACACCATATATTTT. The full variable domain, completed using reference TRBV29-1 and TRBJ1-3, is SAVISQKPSRDICQRGTSLTIQCQVDSQVTMMFWYRQQPGQSLTLIATANQGSEATYESGFVIDKFPISRPNLTFSTLTVSNMSPEDSSIYLCSVFVSSGNTIYFGEGSWLTVV.